This T cell receptor (beta chain) was profiled in a study of T cells in women clearing cervical HPV infection. Study overall: Controls gave blood once infection was undetectable; cases at lesion identification. HLA type could not be excluded as a confounder. Study-wide results and caveats: Richness differences could reflect unmeasured T-cell content per sample. TRBV6-7 abundance was lower in cases than controls (roughly 0.11% versus 0.16%).

Assay used: immunoSEQ multiplex PCR; TCRdb lists only in-frame clones, some missing. Here the sample table reports around 39,000 clones. CDR1 SNHLY and CDR2 FYNNEI come from the germline V gene. Trimming took off 3 bases at V and 6 bases at J, with 9 bases between the two ends. The CDR3 spans 13 residues. For this clone: Its antigen is unknown. Read data end 3 residues before the CDR3 end; the end is taken from the germline J gene.

The chain is built from TRBV2 and TRBJ1-5, with D unclear. The TCR comes from a woman aged 18 to 75 with a cervical HPV16 infection that either progressed to CIN3+ or cleared (not recorded which). Sequencing used blood buffy coat. The sequenced part of the CDR3 DNA is TGTGCCAGCAGTGAGGGCACGAGTCAGCCC. Translation: CASSEGTSQP. From start to end, the CDR3 is CASSEGTSQPQHF.